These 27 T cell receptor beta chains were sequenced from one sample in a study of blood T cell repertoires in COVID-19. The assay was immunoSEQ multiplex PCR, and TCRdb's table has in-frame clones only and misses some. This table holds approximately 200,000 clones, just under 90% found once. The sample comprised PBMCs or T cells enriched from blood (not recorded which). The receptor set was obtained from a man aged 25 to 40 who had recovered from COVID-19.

The CDR3 DNA sequence: TGTGCCAGCAGACCTAGCGGGAGGGCCTACAATGAGCAGTTCTTC. It codes for CASRPSGRAYNEQFF. The genes are TRBV3-1 (or the pseudogene TRBV3-2) and TRBJ2-1; 12 nucleotides align to TRBD2. Germline V lookup: CDR1 LGHDT, CDR2 YNNKEL (reference sequence). The V and J ends lost 6 bases and 2 bases, in that order; junction bases with no gene match: 2. This CDR3 has 15 residues.

CDR3 residues: CAISAGGYEQYF. The CDR3 region has the DNA TGTGCCATCAGTGCAGGGGGGTATGAGCAGTACTTC. The chain employs TRBV10-3 and TRBJ2-7; D is perhaps TRBD1 (7 bases). Germline V lookup: CDR1 ENHRY, CDR2 SYGVKD. This CDR3 has 12 amino acids. Deletions cut 4 bases from V and 7 bases from J, with 11 bases between.

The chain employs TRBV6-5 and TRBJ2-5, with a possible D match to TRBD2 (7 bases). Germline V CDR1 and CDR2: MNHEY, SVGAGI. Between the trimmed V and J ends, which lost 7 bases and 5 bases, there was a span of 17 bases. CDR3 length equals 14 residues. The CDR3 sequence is CASTNPGGGETQYF. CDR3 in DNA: TGTGCCAGCACCAACCCGGGGGGCGGGGAGACCCAGTACTTC.

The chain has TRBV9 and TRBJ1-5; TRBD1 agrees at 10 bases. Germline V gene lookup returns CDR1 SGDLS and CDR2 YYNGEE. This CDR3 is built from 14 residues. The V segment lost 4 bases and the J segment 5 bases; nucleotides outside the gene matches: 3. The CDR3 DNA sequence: TGTGCCAGCAGCACGGGACAGGGGTATCAGCCCCAGCATTTT. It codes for CASSTGQGYQPQHF.

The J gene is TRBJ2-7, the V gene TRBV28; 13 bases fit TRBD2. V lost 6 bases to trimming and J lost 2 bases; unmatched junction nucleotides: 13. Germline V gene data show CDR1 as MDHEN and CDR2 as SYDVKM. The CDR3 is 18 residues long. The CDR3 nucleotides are TGTGCCAGCAGAATGACTACCGGGACTAGCGGGGTACCCTACGAGCAGTACTTC. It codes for CASRMTTGTSGVPYEQYF.

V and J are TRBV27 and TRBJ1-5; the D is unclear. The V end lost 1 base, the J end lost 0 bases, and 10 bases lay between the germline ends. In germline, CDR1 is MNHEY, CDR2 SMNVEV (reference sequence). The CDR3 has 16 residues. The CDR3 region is CASSLFPAGSNQPQHF. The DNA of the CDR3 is TGTGCCAGCAGTTTATTTCCGGCGGGTAGCAATCAGCCCCAGCATTTT.

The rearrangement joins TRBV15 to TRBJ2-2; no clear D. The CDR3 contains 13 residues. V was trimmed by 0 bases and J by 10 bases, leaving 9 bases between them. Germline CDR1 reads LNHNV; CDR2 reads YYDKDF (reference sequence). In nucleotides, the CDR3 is TGTGCCACCAGCAGAGATCGTTTCCTGGAGCTGTTTTTT. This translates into CATSRDRFLELFF. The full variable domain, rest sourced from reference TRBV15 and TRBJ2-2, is DAMVIQNPRYQVTQFGKPVTLSCSQTLNHNVMYWYQQKSSQAPKLLFHYYDKDFNNEADTPDNFQSRRPNTSFCFLDIRSPGLGDTAMYLCATSRDRFLELFFGEGSRLTVL.

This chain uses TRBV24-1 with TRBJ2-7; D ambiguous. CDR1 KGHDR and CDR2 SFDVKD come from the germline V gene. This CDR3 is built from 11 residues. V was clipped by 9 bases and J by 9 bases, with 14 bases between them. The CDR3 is CATPTKLSQYF. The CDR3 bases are TGTGCCACCCCCACAAAATTGTCGCAGTACTTC.

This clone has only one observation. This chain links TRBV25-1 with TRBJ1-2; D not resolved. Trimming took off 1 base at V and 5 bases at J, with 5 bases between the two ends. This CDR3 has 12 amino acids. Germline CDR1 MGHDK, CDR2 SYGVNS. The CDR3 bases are TGTGCCAGCAGTGAATCCCAATATGGCTACACCTTC. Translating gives CASSESQYGYTF.

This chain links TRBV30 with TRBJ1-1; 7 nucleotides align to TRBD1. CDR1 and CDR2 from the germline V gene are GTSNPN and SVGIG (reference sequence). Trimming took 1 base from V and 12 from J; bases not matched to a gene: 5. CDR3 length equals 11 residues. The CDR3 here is CAWSEEGATFF. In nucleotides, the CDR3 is TGTGCCTGGAGTGAAGAGGGGGCAACTTTCTTT. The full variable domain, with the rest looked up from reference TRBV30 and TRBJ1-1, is SQTIHQWPATLVQPVGSPLSLECTVEGTSNPNLYWYRQAAGRGLQLLFYSVGIGQISSEVPQNLSASRPQDRQFILSSKKLLLSDSGFYLCAWSEEGATFFGQGTRLTVV.

This chain's CDR3 is CASSRQDREAFF. The CDR3 DNA reads as TGTGCCAGCAGCCGACAGGATAGGGAAGCTTTCTTT. The chain combines TRBV6-2 or TRBV6-3 with TRBJ1-1, with a possible D match to TRBD1 (6 bases). This CDR3 contains 12 residues. Between the trimmed V and J ends, which lost 6 bases and 8 bases, there was a span of 13 bases. Germline-derived CDR1 and CDR2 are MNHEY and SVGEGT.

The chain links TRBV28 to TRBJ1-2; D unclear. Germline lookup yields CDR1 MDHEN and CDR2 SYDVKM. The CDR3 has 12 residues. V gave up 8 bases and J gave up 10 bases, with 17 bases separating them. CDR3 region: CASLGGIEDYTF. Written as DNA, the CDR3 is TGTGCCAGCCTGGGTGGAATTGAGGACTACACCTTC.

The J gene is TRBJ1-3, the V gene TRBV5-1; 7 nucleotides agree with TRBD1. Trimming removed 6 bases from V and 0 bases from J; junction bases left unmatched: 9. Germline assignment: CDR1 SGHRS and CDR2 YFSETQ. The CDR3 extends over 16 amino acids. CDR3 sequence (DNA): TGCGCCAGCACCCAGGGGGGCCTCCGCTCTGGAAACACCATATATTTT. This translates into CASTQGGLRSGNTIYF.

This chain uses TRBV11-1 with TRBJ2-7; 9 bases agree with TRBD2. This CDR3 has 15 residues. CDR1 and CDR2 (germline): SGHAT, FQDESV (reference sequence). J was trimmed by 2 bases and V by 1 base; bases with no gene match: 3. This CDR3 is CASSLDLAGPYEQYF. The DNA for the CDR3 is TGTGCCAGCAGCTTAGACCTAGCGGGGCCCTACGAGCAGTACTTC. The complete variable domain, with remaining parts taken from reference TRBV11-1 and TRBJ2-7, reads EAEVAQSPRYKITEKSQAVAFWCDPISGHATLYWYRQILGQGPELLVQFQDESVVDDSQLPKDRFSAERLKGVDSTLKIQPAELGDSAMYLCASSLDLAGPYEQYFGPGTRLTVT.

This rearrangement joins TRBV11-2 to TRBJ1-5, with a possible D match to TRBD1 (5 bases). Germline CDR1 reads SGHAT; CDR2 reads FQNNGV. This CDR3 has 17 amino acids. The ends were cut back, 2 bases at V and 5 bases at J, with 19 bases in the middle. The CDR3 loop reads CASSLSFGGDADQPQHF. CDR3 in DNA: TGTGCCAGCAGCTTATCTTTCGGGGGGGATGCGGATCAGCCCCAGCATTTT.

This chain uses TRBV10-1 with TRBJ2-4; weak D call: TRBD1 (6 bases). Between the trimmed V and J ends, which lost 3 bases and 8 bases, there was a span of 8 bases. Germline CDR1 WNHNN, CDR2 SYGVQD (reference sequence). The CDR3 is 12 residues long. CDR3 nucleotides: TGCGCCAGCAGTGATAACAGGGACATTCAGTACTTC. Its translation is CASSDNRDIQYF.

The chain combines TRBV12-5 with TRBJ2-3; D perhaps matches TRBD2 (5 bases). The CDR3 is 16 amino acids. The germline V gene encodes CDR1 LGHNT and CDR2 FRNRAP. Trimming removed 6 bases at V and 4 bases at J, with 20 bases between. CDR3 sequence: CASGLPEEEIADTQYF. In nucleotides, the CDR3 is TGTGCTAGTGGCCTACCGGAGGAGGAGATAGCAGATACGCAGTATTTT.

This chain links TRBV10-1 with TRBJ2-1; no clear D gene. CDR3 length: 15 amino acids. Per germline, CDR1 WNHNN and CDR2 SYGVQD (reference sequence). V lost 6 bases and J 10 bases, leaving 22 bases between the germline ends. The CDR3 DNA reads TGCGCCAGCAGCGCTATAAGTCCTACTTTTTCGGAGCAGTTCTTC. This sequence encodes CASSAISPTFSEQFF.

This CDR3 reads CASSPLLAGGSGSGANVLTF. As DNA, the CDR3 is TGTGCCAGCTCACCACTCCTAGCGGGAGGGAGTGGCTCTGGGGCCAACGTCCTGACTTTC. The chain is built from TRBV18 and TRBJ2-6, with 12 bases that match TRBD2. The V segment lost 1 base and the J segment 0 bases; nucleotides outside the gene matches: 7. The germline V gene encodes CDR1 KGHSH and CDR2 LQKENI. CDR3 length equals 20 residues.

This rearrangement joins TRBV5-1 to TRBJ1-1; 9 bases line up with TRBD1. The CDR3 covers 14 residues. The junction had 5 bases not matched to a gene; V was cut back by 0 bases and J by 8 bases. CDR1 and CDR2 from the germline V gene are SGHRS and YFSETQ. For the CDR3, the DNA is TGCGCCAGCAGCTTGGTGGGGACAGGGACCGAAGCTTTCTTT. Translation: CASSLVGTGTEAFF.

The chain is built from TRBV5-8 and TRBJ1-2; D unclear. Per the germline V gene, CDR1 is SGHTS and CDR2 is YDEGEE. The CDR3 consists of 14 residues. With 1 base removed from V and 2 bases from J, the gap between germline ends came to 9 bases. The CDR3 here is CASSLLSQNYGYTF. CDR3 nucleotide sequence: TGTGCCAGCAGCTTGTTATCACAGAACTATGGCTACACCTTC.

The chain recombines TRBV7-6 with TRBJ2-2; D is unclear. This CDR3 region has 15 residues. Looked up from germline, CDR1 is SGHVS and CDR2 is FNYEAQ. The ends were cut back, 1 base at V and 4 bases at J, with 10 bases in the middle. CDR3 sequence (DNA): TGTGCCAGCAGCTTAGTTGAGATATCCACCGGGGAGCTGTTTTTT. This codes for CASSLVEISTGELFF. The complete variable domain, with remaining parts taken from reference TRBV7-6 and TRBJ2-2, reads GAGVSQSPRYKVTKRGQDVALRCDPISGHVSLYWYRQALGQGPEFLTYFNYEAQQDKSGLPNDRFSAERPEGSISTLTIQRTEQRDSAMYRCASSLVEISTGELFFGEGSRLTVL.

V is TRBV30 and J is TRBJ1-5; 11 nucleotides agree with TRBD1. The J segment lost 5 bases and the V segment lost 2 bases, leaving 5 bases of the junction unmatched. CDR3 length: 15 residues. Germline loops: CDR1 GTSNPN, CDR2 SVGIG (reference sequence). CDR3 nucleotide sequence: TGTGCCTGGAGTACCGGACAGGGGGCGGATCAGCCCCAGCATTTT. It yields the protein CAWSTGQGADQPQHF.

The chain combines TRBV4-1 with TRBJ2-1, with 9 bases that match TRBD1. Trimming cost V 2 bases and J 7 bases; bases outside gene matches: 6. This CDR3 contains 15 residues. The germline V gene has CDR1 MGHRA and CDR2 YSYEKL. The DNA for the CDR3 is TGCGCCAGCAGCCAACTTGGGACAGGGCGAAATGAGCAGTTCTTC. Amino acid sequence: CASSQLGTGRNEQFF.

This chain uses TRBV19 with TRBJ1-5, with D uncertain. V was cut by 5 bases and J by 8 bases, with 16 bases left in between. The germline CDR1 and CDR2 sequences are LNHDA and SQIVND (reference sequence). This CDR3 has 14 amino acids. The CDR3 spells CASSPWRPREPQHF. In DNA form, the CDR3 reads TGTGCCAGTAGTCCCTGGAGGCCGCGGGAGCCCCAGCATTTT.

In DNA form, the CDR3 reads TGCGCCAGCAGCCAGACAGGGGGCGACCAGCCCCAGCATTTT. It is translated as CASSQTGGDQPQHF. This chain joins TRBV4-1 and TRBJ1-5; 10 nucleotides match TRBD1. J gave up 7 bases and V 3 bases, and 3 bases lay outside the gene matches. CDR1 and CDR2 (germline): MGHRA, YSYEKL. This CDR3 has 14 residues.

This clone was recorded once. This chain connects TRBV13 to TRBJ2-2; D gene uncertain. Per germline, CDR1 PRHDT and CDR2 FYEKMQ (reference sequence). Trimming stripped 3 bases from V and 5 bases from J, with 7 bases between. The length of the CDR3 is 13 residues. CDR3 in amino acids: CASSFSTTGELFF. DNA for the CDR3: TGTGCCAGCAGCTTCTCAACTACCGGGGAGCTGTTTTTT.